Reported below is one TCR beta chain. Its target is unknown. The CDR3 length is 14 residues. Germline assignment: CDR1 SNHLY and CDR2 FYNNEI. V gave up 8 bases and J gave up 0 bases; unmatched junction bases: 3. The sample is drawn from a study of cytotoxic CD8 clonotypes in ibrutinib-treated CLL. Overall study: Response samples were obtained once patients had received a median about 11 months of treatment, range 6 to 36.

Generated by immunoSEQ multiplex PCR, the TCRdb table keeps only in-frame clones and is missing some. In the table there are some 150,000 clones, roughly 77% of which are singletons. Study-level results: A rise in clonality was seen at ibrutinib response, and a fall back toward baseline was seen at progression. Sustained-remission and progressing patients' sampling times differed.

Sequenced material: PBMCs, taken after 12 months of ibrutinib treatment. The chain uses TRBV2 and TRBJ1-5; the match to TRBD1 covers 8 bases. The receptor was derived from a human donor with chronic lymphocytic leukemia. CDR3 sequence reads: CASQGADSNQPQHF. As DNA, the CDR3 is TGTGCCAGCCAGGGGGCCGATAGCAATCAGCCCCAGCATTTT.